The 26 T cell receptor beta chains reported below all come from one sample, sequenced in a study of a mutant IDH1 vaccine in newly diagnosed glioma. Some clones are missing from TCRdb's copy, which holds only in-frame ones; the method was immunoSEQ multiplex PCR. This repertoire shows some 48,000 clones, just under 80% found once; its top ten account for under 2%. Time point described: week 5, during vaccination. Every vaccination contained 300 ug of the mutant IDH1 20-mer peptide and was paired with topical imiquimod. These receptors' targets are unknown. The sequencing used PBMCs, collected from a glioma patient whose treatment included an IDH1 peptide vaccine. Receptors were obtained from a woman aged 35 to 49 with glioma.

The gene calls are TRBV5-1 and TRBJ2-7; D remains unclear. Trimming shortened V by 5 bases and J by 0 bases, and 6 bases separated the two germline ends. The V gene's germline CDR1 is SGHRS and CDR2 YFSETQ. This CDR3 contains 12 residues. CDR3 protein: CASRTSSYEQYF. CDR3 sequence (DNA): TGCGCCAGCAGGACGAGCTCCTACGAGCAGTACTTC.

This chain connects TRBV7-2 to TRBJ1-1; no reliable D call. Between the trimmed V and J ends, which lost 2 bases and 2 bases, there was a span of 15 bases. This CDR3 contains 16 residues. Germline V gives CDR1 SGHTA, CDR2 FQGNSA. CDR3 protein: CASSLWASGLNTEAFF. As DNA, the CDR3 is TGTGCCAGCAGCTTATGGGCCTCTGGGCTAAACACTGAAGCTTTCTTT.

This clone was observed a single time. The CDR3 reads CASSEAASNEQFF. The CDR3 DNA follows: TGCGCCAGCAGTGAGGCGGCCAGCAATGAGCAGTTCTTC. The chain links TRBV10-1 to TRBJ2-1; no reliable D call. V was pared by 2 bases and J by 6 bases, with 8 bases between. Germline V gene sequence: CDR1 WNHNN, CDR2 SYGVQD (reference sequence). CDR3 length: 13 residues.

The V call is TRBV9, the J call TRBJ2-6; tentative D call: TRBD2 (5 bases). Trimming removed 4 bases at V and 0 bases at J, with 20 bases between. The CDR3 is 19 residues long. Germline CDR1 and CDR2: SGDLS and YYNGEE. The CDR3 nucleotides are TGTGCCAGCAGCCAACGACGGACTCTCGCCCCCTCTGGGGCCAACGTCCTGACTTTC. This encodes CASSQRRTLAPSGANVLTF.

With respect to this clone: Compared with germline, one end of the junction differs, possibly owing to a read error. This rearrangement joins TRBV7-7 to TRBJ2-5, with 11 bases that match TRBD2. Germline values: CDR1 SSHAT, CDR2 FNYEAQ (reference sequence). The CDR3 sequence is 17 residues long. The CDR3: CASSPFRLAGRQETQYF. The CDR3, as DNA: TGTGCTAGCAGCCCCTTCCGACTAGCGGGGCGTCAAGAGACCCAGTACTTC.

This chain connects TRBV10-2 to TRBJ2-5; a possible D gene is TRBD2 (5 bases). The CDR3 is made up of 14 amino acids. V gave up 3 bases and J gave up 5 bases, with 13 bases separating them. Germline assignment: CDR1 WSHSY and CDR2 SAAADI. CDR3 in amino acids: CASSEIPSGETQYF. Here the CDR3 DNA reads TGCGCCAGCAGTGAAATCCCGTCGGGGGAGACCCAGTACTTC.

The chain joins TRBV10-2 to TRBJ2-2, with 9 bases that match TRBD2. CDR1 and CDR2 (germline): WSHSY, SAAADI. Unmatched junction bases numbered 5, after V lost 5 bases and J lost 4 bases. The CDR3 has 15 amino acids. The CDR3 loop is CASSSLAGSTGELFF. Written as DNA, the CDR3 is TGCGCCAGCAGTTCCCTAGCGGGGAGCACCGGGGAGCTGTTTTTT.

The chain employs TRBV2 and TRBJ1-4; possible D gene TRBD1, 5 bases. Trimming shortened V by 6 bases and J by 5 bases, and 13 bases separated the two germline ends. Germline-derived CDR1 and CDR2 are SNHLY and FYNNEI. This CDR3 is built from 14 residues. CDR3 in amino acids: CASRGDQGNEKLFF. DNA of the CDR3: TGTGCCAGCAGGGGCGACCAGGGAAATGAAAAACTGTTTTTT.

The chain has TRBV19 and TRBJ1-5, with D unclear. Germline CDR1 and CDR2: LNHDA and SQIVND (reference sequence). The CDR3 is 15 amino acids. Trimming pared 2 bases from V and 3 bases from J, leaving 11 bases between. The CDR3 protein is CASSIRRQANQPQHF. Here the CDR3 DNA reads TGTGCCAGTAGTATAAGACGGCAGGCCAATCAGCCCCAGCATTTT.

This clone occurred once. V and J are TRBV7-6 and TRBJ2-3; 11 bases line up with TRBD2. The J segment lost 4 bases and the V segment lost 3 bases, leaving 6 bases of the junction unmatched. In germline, CDR1 is SGHVS, CDR2 FNYEAQ. The CDR3 loop spans 16 amino acids. The CDR3 reads CASSFVAGGTADTQYF. Written as DNA, the CDR3 is TGTGCCAGCAGCTTTGTAGCGGGGGGGACGGCAGATACGCAGTATTTT.

The V call is TRBV14, the J call TRBJ1-2; 9 bases fit TRBD1. CDR3 length: 13 residues. The junction had 9 bases not matched to a gene; V was cut back by 2 bases and J by 14 bases. Germline lookup yields CDR1 SGHDN and CDR2 FVKESK. Here the CDR3 DNA reads TGTGCCAGCAGCCAAATGGGGACAGGGCGCTCAACCTTC. Its translation: CASSQMGTGRSTF.

This chain's CDR3 is CASSIGTGDGYTF. CDR3 nucleotide sequence: TGTGCCAGTAGTATCGGGACAGGGGACGGCTACACCTTC. The chain has TRBV19 and TRBJ1-2, with 10 bases matching TRBD1. Germline assignment: CDR1 LNHDA and CDR2 SQIVND (reference sequence). V lost 3 bases, J lost 8 bases, and 3 bases stayed unmatched. CDR3 length: 13 residues.

CDR3 residues: CASRGLLNTEAFF. In DNA, the CDR3 is TGTGCCAGCAGGGGGCTATTGAACACTGAAGCTTTCTTT. J is TRBJ1-1 and V is TRBV2, with D possibly being TRBD1 (5 bases). CDR1 and CDR2 (germline): SNHLY, FYNNEI. CDR3 length: 13 residues. V lost 6 bases to trimming and J lost 0 bases, with 8 bases between them. The whole variable domain, remainder taken from reference TRBV2 and TRBJ1-1, is EPEVTQTPSHQVTQMGQEVILRCVPISNHLYFYWYRQILGQKVEFLVSFYNNEISEKSEIFDDQFSVERPDGSNFTLKIRSTKLEDSAMYFCASRGLLNTEAFFGQGTRLTVV.

The chain couples TRBV27 to TRBJ1-1; D unclear. CDR3 size: 12 residues. V was cut by 2 bases and J by 8 bases, with 9 bases left in between. The germline V gene has CDR1 MNHEY and CDR2 SMNVEV (reference sequence). This CDR3 is CASSLHGREAFF. Here the CDR3 DNA reads TGTGCCAGCAGTTTACACGGCAGAGAAGCTTTCTTT.

Written as DNA, the CDR3 is TGCGCCAGCAGCCTCCAAGGGTCCGGGGGTGGCTTCTATGGCTACACCTTC. Amino acids: CASSLQGSGGGFYGYTF. This rearrangement joins TRBV4-1 to TRBJ1-2; a weak D match, TRBD1 (5 bases). The CDR3 totals 17 residues. The germline V and J ends were trimmed by 4 bases and 4 bases, with 22 bases remaining between them. Germline-derived CDR1 and CDR2 are MGHRA and YSYEKL.

This sequence joins TRBV29-1 and TRBJ1-2; 9 nucleotides agree with TRBD1. The J segment lost 6 bases and the V segment lost 5 bases, leaving 7 bases of the junction unmatched. CDR3 length equals 13 residues. Germline CDR1 SQVTM, CDR2 ANQGSEA. The CDR3 bases are TGCAGCGTTCCGGGACAGGGTAGTCATGGCTACACCTTC. The encoded protein is CSVPGQGSHGYTF.

This rearrangement joins TRBV2 to TRBJ1-5; TRBD1 might be the D (6 bases). The germline V gene encodes CDR1 SNHLY and CDR2 FYNNEI. Trimming shortened V by 5 bases and J by 2 bases, and 10 bases separated the two germline ends. The CDR3 is made up of 14 amino acids. CDR3 residues: CASSYRAGNQPQHF. CDR3 DNA sequence: TGTGCCAGCAGTTACAGGGCGGGCAATCAGCCCCAGCATTTT.

V is TRBV7-9 and J is TRBJ2-2; D is uncertain. The ends were cut back, 5 bases at V and 6 bases at J, with 16 bases in the middle. The CDR3 length is 15 residues. The germline gives CDR1 SEHNR, CDR2 FQNEAQ (reference sequence). For the CDR3, the DNA is TGTGCCAGCAGCCCTTTCCCCCCGGGTGCCGGGGAGCTGTTTTTT. Protein: CASSPFPPGAGELFF.

V usage is TRBV19 and J usage is TRBJ1-4, with D hard to call. V lost 5 bases to trimming and J lost 0 bases, with 10 bases between them. Germline V gene sequence: CDR1 LNHDA, CDR2 SQIVND (reference sequence). This CDR3 contains 15 residues. CDR3 coding DNA: TGTGCCAGTAGTGGCAGTACAGCAACTAATGAAAAACTGTTTTTT. The encoded protein is CASSGSTATNEKLFF. Looking up the rest from reference TRBV19 and TRBJ1-4 gives the full variable domain: DGGITQSPKYLFRKEGQNVTLSCEQNLNHDAMYWYRQDPGQGLRLIYYSQIVNDFQKGDIAEGYSVSREKKESFPLTVTSAQKNPTAFYLCASSGSTATNEKLFFGSGTQLSVL.

The genes are TRBV5-4 and TRBJ2-5; 7 bases line up with TRBD1. The germline gives CDR1 SGHNT, CDR2 YYREEE (reference sequence). The CDR3 runs to 15 residues. V trimming: 0 bases; J trimming: 2 bases; junction bases outside the gene matches: 4. CDR3 protein: CASSLVTGLQETQYF. Written as DNA, the CDR3 is TGTGCCAGCAGCTTGGTGACAGGGCTACAAGAGACCCAGTACTTC.

This clone has just one count. The chain is built from TRBV5-1 and TRBJ1-4, with 10 bases fitting TRBD1. The germline gives CDR1 SGHRS, CDR2 YFSETQ. The length of the CDR3 is 14 residues. V gave up 0 bases and J gave up 7 bases; unmatched junction bases: 0. This CDR3 reads CASSLGTGGEKLFF. CDR3 coding DNA: TGCGCCAGCAGCTTGGGGACAGGGGGTGAAAAACTGTTTTTT.

This chain links TRBV7-9 with TRBJ2-1, with D unclear. V lost 1 base and J 9 bases, leaving 13 bases between the germline ends. CDR1 and CDR2 (germline): SEHNR, FQNEAQ (reference sequence). The CDR3 contains 14 residues. Here the CDR3 DNA reads TGTGCCAGCAGCTTAGTGGGTGACGGGCGTGAGCAGTTCTTC. Amino acids: CASSLVGDGREQFF.

The V gene is TRBV2, the J gene TRBJ2-7; possible D gene TRBD2, 5 bases. Trimming shortened V by 7 bases and J by 3 bases, and 19 bases separated the two germline ends. This CDR3 contains 15 residues. Germline V lookup: CDR1 SNHLY, CDR2 FYNNEI. The CDR3 nucleotides are TGTGCCAGCAAACGGGAAGTGGTCCAATACTACGAGCAGTACTTC. Protein sequence: CASKREVVQYYEQYF.

This chain uses TRBV13 with TRBJ2-3; TRBD2 aligns across 9 bases. The CDR3 length is 15 residues. Germline loops: CDR1 PRHDT, CDR2 FYEKMQ (reference sequence). The CDR3 sequence: CAIADSGGGTDTQYF. For the CDR3, the DNA is TGTGCTATAGCTGATAGCGGGGGTGGCACAGATACGCAGTATTTT. Full variable domain (outside the CDR3, taken from reference TRBV13 and TRBJ2-3): AAGVIQSPRHLIKEKRETATLKCYPIPRHDTVYWYQQGPGQDPQFLISFYEKMQSDKGSIPDRFSAQQFSDYHSELNMSSLELGDSALYFCAIADSGGGTDTQYFGPGTRLTVL.

In its sample, this clone was seen once. V gene TRBV9 combines with J gene TRBJ2-3; TRBD2 aligns across 7 bases. V shed 3 bases, J shed 1 base, and the junction held 5 bases outside the gene matches. The CDR3 contains 15 residues. Germline CDR1 and CDR2: SGDLS and YYNGEE. The CDR3 here is CASSAPGGGTDTQYF. The CDR3 bases are TGTGCCAGCAGCGCCCCGGGGGGAGGCACAGATACGCAGTATTTT.

The gene calls are TRBV18 and TRBJ1-6; the match to TRBD1 covers 8 bases. V was clipped by 3 bases and J by 4 bases; unmatched bases: 2. Looked up from germline, CDR1 is KGHSH and CDR2 is LQKENI. This CDR3 is built from 15 residues. The CDR3 is CASSPTGAYNSPLHF. In DNA form, the CDR3 reads TGTGCCAGCTCACCGACAGGGGCTTATAATTCACCCCTCCACTTT. Full variable domain (outside the CDR3, taken from reference TRBV18 and TRBJ1-6): NAGVMQNPRHLVRRRGQEARLRCSPMKGHSHVYWYRQLPEEGLKFMVYLQKENIIDESGMPKERFSAEFPKEGPSILRIQQVVRGDSAAYFCASSPTGAYNSPLHFGNGTRLTVT.